Sequencing of this T cell receptor beta chain was carried out in a study of tumor-infiltrating lymphocytes in primary liver carcinoma (dated by TCRdb to the late 2010s). Turning to the overall study: Of the five patients (three men and two women, aged 30 to 69 years), four had hepatocellular carcinoma and one had combined HCC and intrahepatic cholangiocarcinoma. High reproducibility was observed for the technical replicate repertoires, with mean shared-clone rates approximately 0.9 and correlation coefficients above 0.98. A total of some 35 specimens from 5 patients underwent TCRbeta repertoire sequencing, comprising some 25 tumor regions, 5 adjacent noncancerous liver tissues and 5 peripheral blood samples. Samples yielded roughly 3.5 to 7.13 million productive TCRbeta reads; read depth did not differ significantly between tissue types. Across five regions of each liver tumor, along with adjacent normal tissue and blood, the study brought together TCRbeta repertoire sequencing, expression microarrays and whole-exome sequencing. The tumors of the five patients were staged as T1-T3 N0M0, with maximum diameters ranging from roughly 4 to 10 cm. The investigation overall reported the following: The top 250 clones made up a significantly larger repertoire fraction in tumors than in blood (p = 0.039). Consistent with antigen-driven expansion, pairs of tumor regions showed higher repertoire overlap (mean roughly 36%) than either tumor-adjacent pairs (around 17%) or tumor-blood pairs (about 14%). Since the samples were bulk and unsorted, there was no way to compare CD4+ and CD8+ T cell repertoires. Because sequencing covered only the TCR beta chain and unpaired alpha chains were not captured, true repertoire diversity is likely underestimated. Only a few patients were included in the study, and the authors note that the findings should be validated in a larger study.

The CDR1 and CDR2 encoded by the germline V gene are SGHAT and FQNNGV. CDR3 length: 16 amino acids, cysteine to phenylalanine. Only the CDR3 DNA stays, 48 bases, in frame from base 1. Without any cell sorting, total RNA and DNA were co-extracted from approximately 22-30 mg of bulk tissue using the AllPrep DNA/RNA mini kit. Surgical resection was performed in China between 2015 and early 2016 on about five patients with histopathologically diagnosed primary liver carcinoma. At the time of sampling, the patients were treatment-naive and had chronic HBV infection. Fresh tumor and adjacent tissue pieces were bisected, with one half stored in RNAlater at -80 degrees C and the other half sent for histology. This clonotype showed up just once. Its cognate antigen has yet to be identified. One junction end disagrees with the germline gene, perhaps due to a read error. Starting from about 550 ng total RNA, TCRbeta-specific cDNA was produced by reverse transcription with a constant-region primer and ProtoScript II reverse transcriptase. The TCRbeta libraries were prepared through three rounds of nested multiplex PCR following a slightly modified ARM-PCR procedure. Each of the first two PCR rounds ran for around 11 cycles using multiplex TRBV1-TRBV30 forward primers together with a Cbeta reverse primer. Sample barcodes and Illumina adapters were attached in a final 25-cycle PCR using Deep VentR polymerase. Before sequencing, amplicons between 200 and 500 bp were purified from gel using a QIAquick gel extraction kit. TCRbeta amplicons were sequenced on an Illumina HiSeq 2500 with 250-bp paired-end reads. Under the source paper's analysis protocol: Reads were quality-trimmed with Trimmomatic v0.33, and paired reads were merged with FLASH v1.2.11 to recover full CDR3 sequences. MiGEC v1.2.1b assigned V, D and J germline segments to the rearranged TCRbeta sequences. Clonotype statistics, along with Shannon-Wiener diversity indices, were calculated using VDJtools v1.0.0. To cut down on sampling bias, every analysis after diversity analysis relied on just the 250 most abundant clonotypes from each sample. TCRdb applied fastp at Q25 and MiXCR to the public reads, then kept only in-frame beta chains. Rows matching on CDR3 protein sequence are summarized as one entry with the most common DNA and genes. TCRdb assigned the V and J calls; the authors' analysis was not used. A total of 40,000 or so distinct CDR3 sequences appear in this sample, roughly 74% of them only once. 35% to 40% of the sample belongs to the ten largest clones.

This TCR was sampled from a man in his forties with primary liver carcinoma and hepatitis B virus infection. The chain links TRBV11-2 with TRBJ2-6, with the D call perhaps TRBD1 or TRBD2, each one matching 5 bases. Sequencing was performed on tumor-adjacent normal liver tissue. The CDR3 sequence is CASSLSSVIGANVPTF. The nucleotides read TGTGCCAGCAGCTTATCGTCAGTGATCGGGGCCAACGTCCCGACTTTC.